This T cell receptor (beta chain) came from a study of Tregs in tolerant kidney transplant recipients. Whole-study results and caveats: No direct test of biological reproducibility was done here.

In the case of this clone: Antigen: not known.

The table came from immunoSEQ multiplex PCR; TCRdb's copy has only in-frame clones and leaves some out. Here the sample spans more than 70,000 clones, over 75% being singletons. The V end was cut by 6 bases, the J end by 6 bases, with 14 bases between. The CDR3 contains 13 residues. Per the germline V gene, CDR1 is MDHEN and CDR2 is SYDVKM. The nonmyeloablative bone marrow transplants came from related graft donors, with transient mixed chimerism. Unstimulated Tregs (CD4+CD25+CD127-) and CD4+CD25- non-Tregs were sorted from PBMCs. The source was CD4+ T cells from blood (PBMCs), collected 24 months after the transplant. This rearrangement joins TRBV28 to TRBJ1-2; a possible D gene is TRBD1 (5 bases). This sequence originates from a human patient who received a combined kidney and bone marrow transplant. Certain T cells may be donor cells from the graft. CDR3 bases: TGTGCCAGCAGCCTCTCGCCGGGGGATGGCTACACCTTC. Translating it yields CASSLSPGDGYTF.